This T cell receptor beta chain is from a study of beta chain features in type 1 diabetes. Regarding the study as a whole: When VDJ junctions were examined, type 1 diabetes patients showed fewer insertions and more deletions. Moderate but significant shortening of TCRB CDR3s was recorded in all four CD4+ subsets from Type 1 diabetes patients.

cDNA synthesis used the whole RNA isolate, giving expressed TCRB sequences. Produced via immunoSEQ multiplex PCR; TCRdb's table is partial and in-frame only. The table lists 300,000 to 450,000 clones, 8.5% to 10% of them singletons, with over 0.45% in the top ten. Comment on this clone: Its antigen is not identified.

The sample consisted of central memory CD4+ T cells from blood. This sequence was found in a man aged 30 to 39 with type 1 diabetes.

Here the CDR3 DNA reads TGTGCCAGCAGCATAGTTGGAGGTTTAGGGGAGCAGTACTTC. This codes for CASSIVGGLGEQYF. The chain joins TRBV14 to TRBJ2-7, with D maybe TRBD2 (5 bases). The CDR3 has 14 residues. Per germline, CDR1 SGHDN and CDR2 FVKESK. Trimming shortened V by 5 bases and J by 7 bases, and 18 bases separated the two germline ends.